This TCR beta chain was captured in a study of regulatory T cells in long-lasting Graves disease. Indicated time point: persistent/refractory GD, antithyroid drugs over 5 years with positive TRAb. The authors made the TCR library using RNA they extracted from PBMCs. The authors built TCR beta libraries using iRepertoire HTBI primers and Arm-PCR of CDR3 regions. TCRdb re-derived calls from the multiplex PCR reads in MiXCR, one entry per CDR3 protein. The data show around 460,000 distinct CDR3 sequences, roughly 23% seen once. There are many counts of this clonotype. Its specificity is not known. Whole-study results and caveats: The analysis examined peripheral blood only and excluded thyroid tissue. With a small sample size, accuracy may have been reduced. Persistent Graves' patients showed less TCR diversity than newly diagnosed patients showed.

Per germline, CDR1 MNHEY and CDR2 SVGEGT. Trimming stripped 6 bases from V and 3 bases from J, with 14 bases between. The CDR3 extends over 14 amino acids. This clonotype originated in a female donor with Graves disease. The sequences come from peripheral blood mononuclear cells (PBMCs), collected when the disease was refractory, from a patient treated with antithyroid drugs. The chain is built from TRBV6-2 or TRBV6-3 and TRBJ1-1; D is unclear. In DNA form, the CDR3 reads TGTGCCAGCAGCCCTAAAATCCAGGACACTGAAGCTTTCTTT. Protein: CASSPKIQDTEAFF.